Shown below are 26 T cell receptor beta chains from a single sample sequenced in a study of response to subunit inactivated influenza vaccine. A single record per CDR3 protein comes from TCRdb applying MiXCR to the RT-PCR reads. This table holds some 480,000 distinct CDR3 sequences, approximately 11% found once. The sample was PBMCs from blood, taken more than 35 days after vaccination. The receptors stem from a man aged 45 to 65 who received an inactivated influenza vaccine.

The sample holds many counts of this clonotype. The rearrangement joins TRBV25-1 to TRBJ1-2, with no clear D. Trimming shortened V by 1 base and J by 4 bases, and 10 bases separated the two germline ends. The V gene's germline CDR1 is MGHDK and CDR2 SYGVNS. The CDR3 contains 14 residues. The CDR3 reads CASSELGGTYGYTF. As DNA, the CDR3 is TGTGCCAGCAGTGAATTGGGCGGAACCTATGGCTACACCTTC.

This clonotype has only a few counts. This chain uses TRBV6-2 or TRBV6-3 with TRBJ2-1; maybe TRBD2 (5 bases). The V gene lost 8 bases and the J gene lost 2 bases, with 22 bases spanning the gap. The CDR3 consists of 17 residues. Germline assignment: CDR1 MNHEY and CDR2 SVGEGT. CDR3 coding DNA: TGTGCCAGCTCCCGTCTCTCGTTAGCGATCACCTACAATGAGCAGTTCTTC. Its translation is CASSRLSLAITYNEQFF.

This clonotype was seen only a few times. The chain carries TRBV4-1 and TRBJ2-2; D perhaps matches TRBD2 (7 bases). V was trimmed by 2 bases and J by 4 bases, leaving 11 bases between them. CDR3 length: 15 residues. Germline assignment: CDR1 MGHRA and CDR2 YSYEKL. CDR3 in DNA: TGCGCCAGCAGCCAACTAGGGGGGGGCACCGGGGAGCTGTTTTTT. Protein sequence: CASSQLGGGTGELFF.

The chain recombines TRBV2 with TRBJ1-5, with D possibly being TRBD1 (5 bases). The germline V gene has CDR1 SNHLY and CDR2 FYNNEI. V lost 8 bases, J lost 6 bases, and 11 bases lay in between. The CDR3 consists of 12 residues. In DNA form, the CDR3 reads TGTGCCAGCGTAAGGGGCGGTCAGCCCCAGCATTTT. As protein: CASVRGGQPQHF.

The chain uses TRBV13 and TRBJ2-7; 11 bases line up with TRBD2. CDR3 size: 19 residues. With 6 bases clipped from V and 2 bases from J, the junction kept 18 bases outside the gene matches. Germline CDR1 PRHDT, CDR2 FYEKMQ (reference sequence). The CDR3 spells CASRQQLAGVFAGTYEQYF. The CDR3 region has the DNA TGTGCCAGCAGACAACAACTAGCGGGAGTCTTTGCGGGGACCTACGAGCAGTACTTC. Full variable domain (remainder filled in from reference TRBV13 and TRBJ2-7): AAGVIQSPRHLIKEKRETATLKCYPIPRHDTVYWYQQGPGQDPQFLISFYEKMQSDKGSIPDRFSAQQFSDYHSELNMSSLELGDSALYFCASRQQLAGVFAGTYEQYFGPGTRLTVT.

This clonotype has just a few counts. V and J are TRBV12-3 or TRBV12-4 and TRBJ2-5; 9 bases map to TRBD2. This CDR3 contains 12 residues. The V segment lost 0 bases and the J segment 14 bases; nucleotides outside the gene matches: 4. CDR3 loop: CASSLAPGTSYF. CDR3 sequence (DNA): TGTGCCAGCAGTTTAGCCCCCGGGACTAGCTACTTC.

V gene TRBV27 combines with J gene TRBJ1-4; 8 nucleotides match TRBD1. Germline-derived CDR1 and CDR2 are MNHEY and SMNVEV (reference sequence). After removal of 5 bases from V and 5 bases from J, the junction contained 7 bases not matched to a gene. This CDR3 region has 15 residues. This CDR3 reads CASSARDRWNEKLFF. The CDR3 region has the DNA TGTGCCAGCAGTGCTCGGGACAGGTGGAATGAAAAACTGTTTTTT.

The chain links TRBV20-1 to TRBJ2-3; no firm D call. Germline CDR1 DFQATT, CDR2 SNEGSKA (reference sequence). V lost 0 bases and J 2 bases, leaving 15 bases between the germline ends. This CDR3 is built from 16 residues. The CDR3: CSAREGKSSITDTQYF. CDR3 bases: TGCAGTGCTAGAGAAGGCAAGTCTAGTATCACAGATACGCAGTATTTT.

This clonotype was counted a few times. The CDR3 DNA sequence: TGTGCCAGCAGTTTATCGGGATATGGGGTCACGAGGGAGCAGTACTTC. It codes for CASSLSGYGVTREQYF. This chain connects TRBV28 to TRBJ2-7, with D perhaps matching TRBD2 (5 bases). Germline assignment: CDR1 MDHEN and CDR2 SYDVKM. The germline V and J ends were trimmed by 1 base and 7 bases, with 20 bases remaining between them. The CDR3 runs to 16 residues.

This clonotype has a handful of counts. The V and J genes are TRBV2 and TRBJ2-7; D uncertain. The CDR3 is 14 amino acids. The germline gives CDR1 SNHLY, CDR2 FYNNEI. Trimming shortened V by 7 bases and J by 5 bases, and 18 bases separated the two germline ends. CDR3 coding DNA: TGTGCCAGCATGCCATATAGGTCGGGCGACGAGCAGTACTTC. This translates into CASMPYRSGDEQYF.

This clonotype appeared a few times. The chain uses TRBV30 and TRBJ2-2, with D unclear. CDR1 GTSNPN and CDR2 SVGIG come from the germline V gene (reference sequence). V was shortened by 3 bases and J by 0 bases, with 8 bases between the two germline ends. This CDR3 region has 14 residues. The CDR3 loop reads CAWRSRTNTGELFF. For the CDR3, the DNA is TGTGCCTGGAGGAGCCGGACGAACACCGGGGAGCTGTTTTTT.

This sequence joins TRBV5-5 and TRBJ2-3; D unresolved. Trimming removed 4 bases at V and 6 bases at J, with 12 bases between. Germline CDR1 SGHKS, CDR2 YYEKEE (reference sequence). This CDR3 has 13 residues. This chain's CDR3 is CASSMVVRDTQYF. CDR3 sequence (DNA): TGTGCCAGCAGCATGGTGGTGCGGGATACGCAGTATTTT. The whole variable domain, remainder taken from reference TRBV5-5 and TRBJ2-3, is DAGVTQSPTHLIKTRGQQVTLRCSPISGHKSVSWYQQVLGQGPQFIFQYYEKEERGRGNFPDRFSARQFPNYSSELNVNALLLGDSALYLCASSMVVRDTQYFGPGTRLTVL.

This clonotype appeared a few times. The CDR3 coding sequence is TGTGCCAGCAGCCAGACAGGGAGTAGTCAGCCCCAGCATTTT. It translates to CASSQTGSSQPQHF. The chain employs TRBV3-1 and TRBJ1-5, with 7 bases fitting TRBD1. With V trimmed by 3 bases and J by 6 bases, 5 bases remained unmatched. Germline V gene data show CDR1 as LGHDT and CDR2 as YNNKEL (reference sequence). The CDR3 totals 14 residues.

Worth noting for this clonotype: This sequence may be a read error, since a much larger clone differs from it by one base. The gene calls are TRBV24-1 and TRBJ1-5; D not certain. Looked up from germline, CDR1 is KGHDR and CDR2 is SFDVKD. The CDR3 extends over 13 amino acids. Trimming took off 5 bases at V and 9 bases at J, with 13 bases between the two ends. Written as DNA, the CDR3 is TGTGCCACCAGTGGGTCGGATTATCTGCCCCAGCATTTT. The encoded protein is CATSGSDYLPQHF.

The chain recombines TRBV18 with TRBJ2-7; a possible D gene is TRBD2 (7 bases). V was cut by 1 base and J by 1 base, with 17 bases left in between. Germline V gene lookup returns CDR1 KGHSH and CDR2 LQKENI. The CDR3 contains 17 residues. CDR3 in amino acids: CASSPQAGARASYEQYF. CDR3 DNA sequence: TGTGCCAGCTCACCACAGGCGGGGGCCAGAGCTTCCTACGAGCAGTACTTC.

Many counts were recorded for this clonotype. The rearrangement joins TRBV5-1 to TRBJ2-4; 8 bases are a match to TRBD2. Germline values: CDR1 SGHRS, CDR2 YFSETQ. The CDR3 is 15 residues long. Trimming took 1 base from V and 4 from J; bases not matched to a gene: 4. CDR3 coding DNA: TGCGCCAGCAGCTTGACTAGCGGAACAAAAAACATTCAGTACTTC. Protein product: CASSLTSGTKNIQYF.

This clonotype was seen ten or more times. V usage is TRBV11-2 and J usage is TRBJ2-1; TRBD2 matches at 13 bases. Germline CDR1 reads SGHAT; CDR2 reads FQNNGV. Trimming at V came to 0 bases and at J to 3 bases, leaving 8 bases not matched to a gene. The length of the CDR3 is 19 residues. Written as DNA, the CDR3 is TGTGCCAGCAGCTTAGAAACCGGGACTAGCGGGATGCTCTACAATGAGCAGTTCTTC. Translated, it gives CASSLETGTSGMLYNEQFF.

The genes are TRBV4-1 and TRBJ1-6; weak D call: TRBD1 (5 bases). V was trimmed by 5 bases and J by 5 bases, leaving 10 bases between them. The CDR3 totals 14 residues. CDR1 MGHRA and CDR2 YSYEKL come from the germline V gene. CDR3 sequence: CASSSRTNNSPLHF. For the CDR3, the DNA is TGCGCCAGCAGCTCCAGGACAAATAATTCACCCCTCCACTTT.

This clonotype was seen a handful of times. The CDR3 DNA sequence: TGTGCCATCAGTGCCGGGACTACCTACAATGAGCAGTTCTTC. It specifies CAISAGTTYNEQFF. The chain employs TRBV10-3 and TRBJ2-1; the match to TRBD2 covers 7 bases. The CDR3 covers 14 residues. Germline CDR1 reads ENHRY; CDR2 reads SYGVKD. The V and J ends lost 4 bases and 2 bases, in that order; junction bases with no gene match: 2.

The genes are TRBV21-1 and TRBJ1-4. TRBV21-1 is noted as a pseudogene. The CDR3 has 17 amino acids. The CDR3 spells CASSKAGCNPTNEKLFF. CDR3 sequence (DNA): TGTGCCAGCAGCAAAGCGGGGTGCAATCCAACTAATGAAAAACTGTTTTTT.

This clonotype occurred a few times. J is TRBJ2-1 and V is TRBV7-6, with D possibly being TRBD1 or TRBD2 (5 bases each). CDR3 length equals 16 residues. V lost 5 bases and J 4 bases, leaving 18 bases between the germline ends. Per the germline V gene, CDR1 is SGHVS and CDR2 is FNYEAQ. CDR3 nucleotides: TGTGCCAGCAGCCTATCACGGGTCTGGGGGTACAATGAGCAGTTCTTC. It translates to CASSLSRVWGYNEQFF.

V is TRBV4-3 and J is TRBJ2-7, with D maybe TRBD1 (5 bases). The CDR3 runs 14 residues. From germline, CDR1 is LGHNA and CDR2 YSLEER. V was shortened by 4 bases and J by 0 bases, with 10 bases between the two germline ends. Here the CDR3 reads CASSPADSSYEQYF. In DNA, the CDR3 is TGCGCCAGCAGCCCTGCAGACAGCTCCTACGAGCAGTACTTC.

This clonotype has a handful of counts. The gene calls are TRBV12-3 or TRBV12-4 and TRBJ1-2; possibly TRBD1 for D (5 bases). V was pared by 1 base and J by 6 bases, with 12 bases between. The CDR3 sequence is 14 residues long. CDR3 DNA: TGTGCCAGCAGTTTAGGCCCAGGGAGTGATGGCTACACCTTC. Translated: CASSLGPGSDGYTF.

The chain combines TRBV5-1 with TRBJ2-1; 8 bases agree with TRBD2. V lost 0 bases and J lost 5; bases outside the gene matches: 10. Germline V gene data show CDR1 as SGHRS and CDR2 as YFSETQ. This CDR3 contains 17 residues. This chain's CDR3 is CASSLGRLAGRNNEQFF. CDR3 DNA: TGCGCCAGCAGCTTGGGTCGGCTAGCGGGCAGAAACAATGAGCAGTTCTTC.

This clonotype was seen many times. This chain joins TRBV10-3 and TRBJ2-7, with 9 bases aligning to TRBD2. V lost 5 bases to trimming and J lost 3 bases; unmatched junction nucleotides: 5. CDR1 and CDR2 from the germline V gene are ENHRY and SYGVKD. The CDR3 runs 14 residues. The CDR3 is CAISSSGASYEQYF. The CDR3 bases are TGTGCCATCAGTTCTAGCGGGGCGAGCTACGAGCAGTACTTC.

This clonotype showed up just a few times. The chain combines TRBV7-8 with TRBJ1-3, with a weak D call TRBD1 (6 bases). Germline V CDR1 and CDR2: SGHVS, FQNEAQ. The CDR3 consists of 17 residues. V lost 2 bases, J lost 1 base, and 15 bases lay in between. The chain's CDR3 is CASSLRTDPSSGNTIYF. CDR3 in DNA: TGTGCCAGCAGCTTACGGACAGACCCTTCGTCTGGAAACACCATATATTTT.